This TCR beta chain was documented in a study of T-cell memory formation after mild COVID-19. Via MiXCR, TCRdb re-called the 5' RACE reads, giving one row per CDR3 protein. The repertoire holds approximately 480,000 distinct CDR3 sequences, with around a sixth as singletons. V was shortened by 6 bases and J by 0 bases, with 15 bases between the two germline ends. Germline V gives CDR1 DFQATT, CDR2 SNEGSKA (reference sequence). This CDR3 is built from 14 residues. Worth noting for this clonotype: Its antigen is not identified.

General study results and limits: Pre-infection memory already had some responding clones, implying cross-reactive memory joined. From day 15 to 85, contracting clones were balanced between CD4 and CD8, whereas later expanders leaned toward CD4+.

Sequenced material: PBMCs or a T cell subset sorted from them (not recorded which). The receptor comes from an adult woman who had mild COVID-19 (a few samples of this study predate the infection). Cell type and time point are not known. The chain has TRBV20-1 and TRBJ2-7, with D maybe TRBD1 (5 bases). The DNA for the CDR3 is TGCAGTGCCGAGCCCGACAGTTACTCCTACGAGCAGTACTTC. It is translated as CSAEPDSYSYEQYF.